Here is one T cell receptor (beta chain) with its context. The antigen remains unidentified. Amplification used 60 Vbeta primers and 13 Jbeta primers. Per the original data handling: An analysis that came later counted 70 million to 100 million unique TCR beta chains, approximately 11 million shared. Clones were sequenced by immunoSEQ multiplex PCR, and TCRdb holds only the in-frame ones, with some missing. V, J and clone size were drawn from that table, and D and trimming were deduced from the DNA. Of 100,000 to 150,000 clones listed, roughly 80% are singletons. The sample comes from a study of cytomegalovirus exposure and HLA in healthy donors. Whole-study findings and limits: The CMV antigen specificity of three CMV-associated chains was confirmed through in vitro analysis. Later genetic work tied a missense DCLRE1C variant to beta-chain V and J trimming. An analysis was carried out at a later point. It showed that HLA-associated TCR beta chains were more clonally expanded than equally common non-associated chains.

The germline V and J ends were trimmed by 0 bases and 6 bases, with 9 bases remaining between them. Per the germline V gene, CDR1 is SGHKS and CDR2 is YYEKEE (reference sequence). This CDR3 region has 13 residues. The specimen was PBMCs. The rearrangement links TRBV5-5 to TRBJ1-2; TRBD1 might be the D (5 bases). This TCR came from a man aged 18 to 29 in good health and CMV-seropositive. CDR3 DNA: TGTGCCAGCAGCTTGGGCCAGGGCCATGGCTACACCTTC. Protein: CASSLGQGHGYTF.